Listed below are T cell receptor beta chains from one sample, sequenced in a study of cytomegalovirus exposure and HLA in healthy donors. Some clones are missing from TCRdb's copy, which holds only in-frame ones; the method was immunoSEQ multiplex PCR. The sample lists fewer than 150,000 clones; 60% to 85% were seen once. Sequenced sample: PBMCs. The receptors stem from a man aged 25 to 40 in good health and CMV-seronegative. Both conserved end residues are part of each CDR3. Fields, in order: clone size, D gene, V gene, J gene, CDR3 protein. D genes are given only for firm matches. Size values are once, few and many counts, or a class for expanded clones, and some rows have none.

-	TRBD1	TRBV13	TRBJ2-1	CASNPTGRAYNEQFF
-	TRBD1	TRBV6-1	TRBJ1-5	CASRGGTVLKPQHF
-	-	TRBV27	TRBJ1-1	CASSPRQGTEAFF
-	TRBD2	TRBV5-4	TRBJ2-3	CASSLERGLAGDTQYF
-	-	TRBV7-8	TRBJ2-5	CASSFPQGLTGDETQYF
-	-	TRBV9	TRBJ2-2	CASSRANTGELFF
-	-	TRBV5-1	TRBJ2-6	CATGGGTGANVLTF
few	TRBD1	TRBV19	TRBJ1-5	CASSNRQGRARHF
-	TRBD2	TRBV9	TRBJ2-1	CASSPGTSGVSDEQFF
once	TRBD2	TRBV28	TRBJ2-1	CASSFASGARNEQFF
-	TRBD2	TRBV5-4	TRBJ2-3	CASSLVAGGLRDTQYF
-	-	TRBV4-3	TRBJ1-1	CASRGDGTEAFF
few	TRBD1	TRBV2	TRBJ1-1	CASRPGTGVGTEAFF
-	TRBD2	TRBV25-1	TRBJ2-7	CASRTEGSGRIYEQYF
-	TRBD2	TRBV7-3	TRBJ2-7	CASLGGLLMIYEQYF
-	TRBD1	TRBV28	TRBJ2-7	CASLSGQGAGEQYF
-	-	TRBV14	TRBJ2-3	CASSEGAFTDTQYF
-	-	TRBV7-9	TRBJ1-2	CASSLRGVGGYTF
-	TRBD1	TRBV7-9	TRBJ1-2	CASSGPGQGYGYTF
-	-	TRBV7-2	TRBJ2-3	CASSPGSSTDTQYF
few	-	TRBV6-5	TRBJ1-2	CASSYGPGAREGYTF
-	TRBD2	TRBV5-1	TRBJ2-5	CASSLATGTGGPETQYF
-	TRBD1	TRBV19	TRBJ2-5	CASSMPTPTGFGKETQYF
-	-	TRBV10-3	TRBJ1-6	CAISETVRFSPLHF
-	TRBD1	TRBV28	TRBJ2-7	CASSSTGTGDPYEQYF
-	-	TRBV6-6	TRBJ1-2	CASSYAIFNYGYTF